Reported below is one T cell receptor beta chain. This receptor's antigen is unknown. No quality values exist for individual bases; no much larger clone is one base distant. The record originates from a study of cytomegalovirus exposure and HLA in healthy donors (dated by TCRdb to 2016 to 2017). Broadly, across the study: According to an earlier analysis of 550 to 750 of the donors, 200 million or so T cells yielded roughly 100 million unique TCR beta sequences and approximately 300 Gb of sequence data. An early release covering roughly 640 HLA-typed donors comprised 250 to 350 gigabases of sequencing data and about 90 million unique TCR sequences. Of the roughly 400 genotyped donors, more than 75% were placed in the genetic ancestry cluster associated with self-reported Caucasian donors. The study was designed to test whether signatures of past pathogen exposure could be identified by cataloging public T cell receptors. Using immunosequencing, the study profiled T cell repertoires from 666 subjects and related those repertoires to cytomegalovirus serostatus. Along with the roughly 670-subject first cohort, a separate validation cohort of over 90 different subjects was used. To predict cytomegalovirus infection status, the study brought together high-throughput TCR immunosequencing, statistical association of individual TCRs with disease status, and machine learning. A later analysis re-analyzed previously published TCR beta repertoires from several hundred donors and added high-resolution HLA genotyping to study TCR occurrence patterns. Rather than using new phenotypic data, the later analysis identified candidate immune exposures from TCR beta sequences and from how often those sequences occurred across donors. An earlier analysis of fewer than 750 of the donors used high-throughput TCR beta sequencing to judge whether each TCR beta V gene segment behaved as functional or pseudogenic. Donor age, sex, ethnicity and CMV serostatus were collected together with the repertoire data. Genome-wide SNP genotypes for about 60% of the roughly 700 donors were used in a later genetic analysis, which treated that subset as a discovery cohort. All discovery cohort repertoires had been generated using a single sequencing platform. HLA typing included class I and class II loci at four-digit resolution. Typing coverage varied by locus: roughly 620-640 donors for A, B, C, DRB1 and DQB1; approximately 500 for DQA1; around 570 for DPA1; under 490 for DPB1. Because of strong linkage in the cohort, a few DR-DQ haplotypes were treated as single units for association and clustering. Among around 400 genotyped donors of the cohort, an average of around 220,000 unique TCR beta nucleotide sequences was sequenced per donor, of which about 18% were non-productive. The research as a whole found: A further reported finding was that TCR beta sequences accurately predicted the HLA-A and HLA-B alleles for most subjects in the first cohort. Correlated functional status among segregating V segments might be attributable to linkage disequilibrium, but an unknown experimental factor could not be ruled out. Some IMGT-functional V segments, including TRBV6-2 and TRBV6-3, could not be distinguished by the 87-base-pair reads and were therefore excluded. In vitro tests confirmed that three of the cytomegalovirus-associated TCR beta chains recognize cytomegalovirus antigens. Several of the top co-occurrence clusters appeared to be linked to parvovirus B19, influenza, CMV and Epstein-Barr virus, according to a later analysis. When HLA alleles, especially DR and DQ, strongly co-occurred, attributing TCR associations to individual alleles was difficult. CMV serostatus was the only immune exposure information available for the cohort. The classifier was reported to diagnose cytomegalovirus status with high specificity and sensitivity in both the original cohort and the validation cohort. The cohort was sequenced for TCR beta chains only, and without alpha or paired-chain data the features that could be detected were limited. A later analysis found that HLA-associated TCR beta chains were more clonally expanded and had lower generation probabilities than equally common non-associated chains. In a later genetic analysis, fewer N-insertions in productive TCRs were reported among donors in an Asian-associated ancestry cluster than the approximately 670-donor mean. According to a later analysis, TCR association rates differed among HLA loci, with DRB1 alleles showing the most associated TCRs and HLA-C alleles showing the fewest. In a later analysis, most CMV-associated TCR beta chains were found to appear HLA-restricted, with HLA associations seemingly driven largely by CMV exposure. Across donors, most TCR sequences were observed very rarely, whereas some public TCRs were present in many individuals. In a later analysis, around 17,000 TCR beta sequences were associated with specific HLA alleles at a false discovery rate of 0.05. Because counts were too low, roughly 18 rarely observed V segments, including chromosome 9 orphons, were left out of the earlier analysis of 500 to 650 of the donors. The authors suggested that the approach could potentially be generalized to other disease states and immunological phenotypes. A total of roughly 160 TCR beta chains were listed by the study as associated with cytomegalovirus. A group of highly shared sequence variants was considered likely to be a technical artifact of the sequencing pipeline. V-gene and J-gene trimming of TCR beta chains was associated with a missense DCLRE1C variant in a later genetic analysis, and the association was replicated in an independent cohort. In an earlier analysis of some 500 of the donors, most TCR beta V segments appeared in productive rearrangements about 87% or about 30% of the time, broadly matching IMGT annotations. Because some donors lacked HLA typing at each locus, the association tests relied only on the typed subset. Roughly uniform sequencing depth across donors was assumed in presence/absence analyses, although this assumption may not hold.

Taken from cysteine to phenylalanine, the CDR3 has 16 residues. Only the CDR3 part of the read is kept: 48 bases, read in frame from the first base. From a lookup of the germline V gene, CDR1 and CDR2 are MNHEY and SVGAGI. Here V drops 2 bases and J drops 8 bases, and the junction holds 10 bases not matched to any gene. The library was made by the immunoSEQ multiplex PCR assay. For the multiplex PCR, a mixture combining 60 forward primers for TCR Vbeta segments and 13 reverse primers for TCR Jbeta segments was used. The CDR3 region of rearranged TCR beta genes was amplified from genomic DNA by a multiplex PCR assay. The amplified TCR beta libraries were sequenced on the Illumina HiSeq System as 87-base-pair reads. Concerning the study's data processing: A later analysis tallied roughly 78 million unique TCR beta chains across the approximately 670 repertoires, and approximately 9.9 million of those chains were shared by two or more donors. To remove PCR and sequencing errors, raw reads were error-corrected and collapsed into unique sequences using a nearest-neighbor algorithm that merged closely related sequences. V, D and J gene segments were assigned by aligning CDR3 sequences to IMGT reference sequences. For a sequence to be retained, a match of at least six nucleotides was required to both a V gene segment and a J gene segment. A rearrangement was called productive if the CDR3 had no stop codons and remained in frame with V and J, and every other rearrangement was called non-productive. Following IMGT convention, CDR3 was defined as the stretch from the second conserved V-encoded cysteine up to the conserved J-encoded phenylalanine. In an earlier analysis of roughly 580 of the donors, sequences lacking an unambiguous match to a single V gene segment were excluded. An earlier analysis of 450 to 650 of the donors called V segments functional above 56.7% productive rearrangements and segregating when the between-donor standard deviation exceeded 5%. To diagnose cytomegalovirus status from the catalog of TCR beta chain sequences, a statistical classification framework was built. A later analysis assigned V and J genes by comparing TCR nucleotide sequences with IMGT/GENE-DB human TR gene sequences. In a later analysis, CDR3 sequences and most-parsimonious VDJ recombination scenarios were assigned using the TCRdist pipeline. In a later analysis, each TCR beta chain was defined by its CDR3 amino acid sequence together with its V-gene family, and reads lacking a unique V-gene family were excluded. As a way to deal with suspected cross-contamination and a sequencing artifact, a later analysis dropped roughly 600 nucleotide sequences that were highly shared and had low generation probability. For each public chain, a later analysis derived a clonal expansion index from normalized ranks of inferred template counts within each repertoire. In a later analysis, generation probabilities were computed with a VDJ recombination model fitted to out-of-frame rearrangements, and the resulting probabilities were checked against IGoR. In a later analysis, TCR-TCR, TCR-HLA and TCR-CMV co-occurrence was scored with hypergeometric tests, and a repertoire-size bias correction was applied to TCR pairs. A later analysis estimated false discovery rates by permuting HLA or CMV assignments 20 times. A later analysis grouped co-occurring TCRs with DBSCAN, adding TCRdist sequence similarity when clustering within HLA-allele-positive subsets. Co-occurrence clustering excluded repertoires with fewer than 30,000 or more than 120,000 public chains, plus five with anomalous nucleotide sharing. TCRdb stores this immuneACCESS table with in-frame sequences only. Part of the clones is absent; in the studies checked, under half of the shortfall reflects unresolved V genes, and no reason is known for the rest. D and trimming come from the DNA, and the V and J calls and clone size come from that table. The sample table holds under 250,000 clones, of which around four fifths were seen once. 3.8% of the sample lies in the top ten.

In total, more than 500 healthy bone marrow donors made up the cohort. At the time of sampling, every cohort member was nominally healthy, though immune exposures that went unrecorded were likely present. The donor tested CMV seronegative, placing the donor among the 350 or so seronegative members of the cohort. Each donor provided a peripheral blood sample, and peripheral blood mononuclear cells were used for TCR beta sequencing. Genomic DNA extraction from the blood cell samples was performed with the Qiagen DNeasy Blood Extraction Kit. The receptor chain draws on TRBV6-5 and TRBJ2-2; TRBD2 lines up with 8 middle nucleotides. The clonotype comes from a male donor in good health and CMV-seronegative. Sequencing was performed on PBMCs. The nucleotide sequence reads as follows: TGTGCCAGCAGTTACCGAGCGGGAGCTTACAGAGGGGAGCTGTTTTTT. Translated, this is CASSYRAGAYRGELFF.